Presented here are 13 T cell receptor beta chains from one specimen sequenced in a study of ipilimumab plus nivolumab after autologous stem cell transplantation. TCRdb's table, derived via immunoSEQ multiplex PCR, lists solely in-frame clones and lacks some. The table has hundreds of clones, about 75% seen once; the top ten hold under 50%. The sample consisted of PBMCs, taken in a trial of ipilimumab plus nivolumab as post-transplant consolidation. These receptors all stem from a male donor with multiple myeloma.

This chain links TRBV28 with TRBJ2-1; 7 bases line up with TRBD1. The CDR3 contains 15 residues. Germline V lookup: CDR1 MDHEN, CDR2 SYDVKM. J was trimmed by 2 bases and V by 3 bases; bases with no gene match: 4. The CDR3 protein is CASSLMTGPYNEQFF. CDR3 nucleotide sequence: TGTGCCAGCAGTTTGATGACAGGGCCCTACAATGAGCAGTTCTTC.

V usage is TRBV28 and J usage is TRBJ1-3; tentatively, D is TRBD1 (6 bases). CDR1 is MDHEN and CDR2 is SYDVKM in the germline V gene. The ends were cut back, 5 bases at V and 2 bases at J, with 16 bases in the middle. This CDR3 has 16 amino acids. The CDR3, as DNA: TGTGCCAGCAGTCCCTCCCCCGACAGGACTGGAAACACCATATATTTT. It is translated as CASSPSPDRTGNTIYF.

The V gene is TRBV5-6, the J gene TRBJ2-3; no firm D call. CDR3 length: 12 amino acids. V gave up 0 bases and J gave up 14 bases, with 13 bases separating them. CDR1 SGHDT and CDR2 YYEEEE come from the germline V gene. CDR3 in amino acids: CASSLGDPRWYF. CDR3 DNA: TGTGCCAGCAGCTTGGGTGACCCAAGATGGTATTTT.

The genes are TRBV28 and TRBJ2-3, with TRBD2 matching 9 bases. CDR3 length: 16 amino acids. Per germline, CDR1 MDHEN and CDR2 SYDVKM. The trim removed 4 bases at V and 4 bases at J, leaving 9 bases unmatched. The CDR3, as DNA: TGTGCCAGCAGTTCAATAGCGGGAGTCTGGGCAGATACGCAGTATTTT. Protein product: CASSSIAGVWADTQYF.

DNA for the CDR3: TGTGCCAGCAGCGCAGACAGGGGGAGCGAGCAGTACTTC. It encodes CASSADRGSEQYF. The chain links TRBV11-1 to TRBJ2-7; TRBD1 matches at 9 bases. The CDR3 sequence is 13 residues long. Germline V gene data show CDR1 as SGHAT and CDR2 as FQDESV (reference sequence). V lost 5 bases, J lost 6 bases, and 5 bases stayed unmatched.

This clone occurred a few times. The CDR3, as DNA: TGTGCCAGCAGTTTATCGGGCCCTCCAGGGGGATACGAGCAGTACTTC. Translation gives CASSLSGPPGGYEQYF. The chain joins TRBV28 to TRBJ2-7, with 7 bases identical to TRBD1. The CDR3 has 16 amino acids. Trimming at V came to 1 base and at J to 4 bases, leaving 10 bases not matched to a gene. Germline V gives CDR1 MDHEN, CDR2 SYDVKM.

The rearrangement uses TRBV5-4 and TRBJ1-4; D is possibly TRBD1 (5 bases). CDR1 is SGHNT and CDR2 is YYREEE in the germline V gene (reference sequence). The CDR3 has 15 amino acids. With 1 base removed from V and 6 bases from J, the gap between germline ends came to 13 bases. The CDR3 sequence: CASSLSEGRDEKLFF. The CDR3 DNA is TGTGCCAGCAGCTTGTCGGAGGGGCGGGATGAAAAACTGTTTTTT.

V is TRBV27 and J is TRBJ2-7, with 12 bases lining up with TRBD1. Looked up from germline, CDR1 is MNHEY and CDR2 is SMNVEV (reference sequence). V trimming: 8 bases; J trimming: 9 bases; junction bases outside the gene matches: 14. This CDR3 has 15 amino acids. In nucleotides, the CDR3 is TGTGCCAGCGCGAGCTTCGGGACAGGGGGCTCGGGGCAGTACTTC. It translates to CASASFGTGGSGQYF.

This rearrangement joins TRBV10-2 to TRBJ1-1; weak D call: TRBD1 (5 bases). Germline V gene data show CDR1 as WSHSY and CDR2 as SAAADI. CDR3 length: 14 amino acids. V gave up 8 bases and J gave up 0 bases, with 13 bases separating them. The CDR3, as DNA: TGCGCCAGCGGAATGGGACTCCTGAACACTGAAGCTTTCTTT. The encoded protein is CASGMGLLNTEAFF.

The chain combines TRBV6-1 with TRBJ2-5; TRBD1 agrees at 12 bases. The CDR3 sequence is 14 residues long. J gave up 5 bases and V 4 bases, and 2 bases lay outside the gene matches. CDR1 and CDR2 (germline): MNHNS, SASEGT. CDR3 bases: TGTGCCAGCAGTGGGGACAGGGGGCACGAGACCCAGTACTTC. It translates to CASSGDRGHETQYF.

The rearrangement uses TRBV29-1 and TRBJ1-2; D not resolved. The CDR3 loop spans 13 amino acids. Deletions cut 0 bases from V and 4 bases from J, with 9 bases between. Looked up from germline, CDR1 is SQVTM and CDR2 is ANQGSEA. Here the CDR3 reads CSVEDGVSYGYTF. The CDR3 region has the DNA TGCAGCGTTGAAGATGGGGTTAGCTATGGCTACACCTTC.

V usage is TRBV15 and J usage is TRBJ2-1, with TRBD2 matching 9 bases. Trimming cost V 5 bases and J 5 bases; bases outside gene matches: 10. The V gene's germline CDR1 is LNHNV and CDR2 YYDKDF (reference sequence). There are 16 residues in the CDR3. This CDR3 is CATSGGREGFDNEQFF. Written as DNA, the CDR3 is TGTGCCACCAGCGGAGGGCGGGAGGGCTTCGACAATGAGCAGTTCTTC.

The V gene is TRBV13, the J gene TRBJ1-1; 8 bases are shared with TRBD1. J lost 8 bases, V lost 5 bases, and 4 bases had no gene match. Germline CDR1 PRHDT, CDR2 FYEKMQ (reference sequence). CDR3 length: 12 residues. This chain's CDR3 is CASSLRDREAFF. CDR3 nucleotide sequence: TGTGCCAGCAGCCTGAGGGACAGGGAAGCTTTCTTT.